This T cell receptor beta chain was identified in a study of radiation and T cells in renal cell carcinoma. TCRdb's table, derived via immunoSEQ multiplex PCR, lists solely in-frame clones and lacks some. Of around 180,000 clones listed, roughly nine tenths were seen once; the top ten hold about 11%. The CDR3 spans 14 residues. The germline V and J ends were trimmed by 0 bases and 9 bases, with 9 bases remaining between them. Germline loops: CDR1 SGHDN, CDR2 FVKESK. Time point here: blood 4 weeks post-SBRT, at nephrectomy. The treatment was: 15 Gy SBRT to primary tumor, nephrectomy 4 weeks later. Source: blood, taken from a patient whose treatment included radiotherapy and nephrectomy. The TCR sequence derives from a woman aged 45 to 65 with renal cell carcinoma. J is TRBJ1-6 and V is TRBV14; D not resolved. CDR3 DNA sequence: TGTGCCAGCAGCCAAGAAATAGGACCTTCACCCCTCCACTTT. Protein: CASSQEIGPSPLHF.